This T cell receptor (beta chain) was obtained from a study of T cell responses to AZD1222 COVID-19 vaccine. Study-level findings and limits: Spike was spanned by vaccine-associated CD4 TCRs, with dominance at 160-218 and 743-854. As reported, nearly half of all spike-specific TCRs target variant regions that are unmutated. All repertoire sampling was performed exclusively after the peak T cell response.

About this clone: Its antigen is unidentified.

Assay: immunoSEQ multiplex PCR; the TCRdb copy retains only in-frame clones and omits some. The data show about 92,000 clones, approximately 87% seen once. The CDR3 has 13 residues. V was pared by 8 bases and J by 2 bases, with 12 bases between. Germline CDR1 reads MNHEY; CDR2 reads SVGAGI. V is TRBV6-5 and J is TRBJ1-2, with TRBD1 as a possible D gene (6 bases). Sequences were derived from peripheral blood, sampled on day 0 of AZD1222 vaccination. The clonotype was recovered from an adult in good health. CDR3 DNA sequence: TGTGCCAGCTCGTATGACAGGAACTATGGCTACACCTTC. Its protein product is CASSYDRNYGYTF.